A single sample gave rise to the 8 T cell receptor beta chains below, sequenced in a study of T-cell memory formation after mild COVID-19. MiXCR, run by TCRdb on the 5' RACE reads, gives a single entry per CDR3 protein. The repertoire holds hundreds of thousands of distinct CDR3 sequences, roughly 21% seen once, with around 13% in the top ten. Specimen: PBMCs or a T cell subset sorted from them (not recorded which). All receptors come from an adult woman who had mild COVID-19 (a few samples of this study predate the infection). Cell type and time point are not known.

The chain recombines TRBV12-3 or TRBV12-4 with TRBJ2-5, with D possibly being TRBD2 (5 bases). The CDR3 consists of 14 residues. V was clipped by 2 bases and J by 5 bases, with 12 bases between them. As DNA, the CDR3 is TGTGCCAGCAGTTTATTGGGGAGTACGGAGACCCAGTACTTC. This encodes CASSLLGSTETQYF.

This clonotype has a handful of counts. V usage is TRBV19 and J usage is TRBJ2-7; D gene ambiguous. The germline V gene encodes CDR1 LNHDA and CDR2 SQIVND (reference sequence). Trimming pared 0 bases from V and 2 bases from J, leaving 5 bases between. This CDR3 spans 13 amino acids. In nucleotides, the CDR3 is TGTGCCAGTAGTATAGACCACCCCTACGAGCAGTACTTC. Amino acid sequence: CASSIDHPYEQYF.

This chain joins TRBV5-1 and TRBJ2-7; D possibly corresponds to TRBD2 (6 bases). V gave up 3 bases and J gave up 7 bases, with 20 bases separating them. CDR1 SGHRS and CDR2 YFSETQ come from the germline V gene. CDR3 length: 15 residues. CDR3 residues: CASSSGGRGSSEQYF. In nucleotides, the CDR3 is TGCGCCAGCAGCTCCGGGGGTCGGGGATCCTCTGAGCAGTACTTC.

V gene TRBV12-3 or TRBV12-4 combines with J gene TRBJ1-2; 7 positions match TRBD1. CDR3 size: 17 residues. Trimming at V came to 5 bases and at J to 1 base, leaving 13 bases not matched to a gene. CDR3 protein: CASSALPGQHINYGYTF. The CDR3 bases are TGTGCCAGCAGTGCCCTCCCGGGACAGCACATTAACTATGGCTACACCTTC.

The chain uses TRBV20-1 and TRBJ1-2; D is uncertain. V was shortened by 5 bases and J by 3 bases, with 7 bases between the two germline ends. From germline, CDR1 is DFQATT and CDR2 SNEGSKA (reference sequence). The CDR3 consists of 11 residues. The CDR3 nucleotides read TGCAGTGCTCAGAGGGACTATGGCTACACCTTC. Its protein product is CSAQRDYGYTF.

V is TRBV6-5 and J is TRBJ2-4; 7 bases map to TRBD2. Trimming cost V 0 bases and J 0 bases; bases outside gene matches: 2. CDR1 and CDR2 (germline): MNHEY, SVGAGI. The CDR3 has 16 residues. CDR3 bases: TGTGCCAGCAGTTACTCCCCGGGGGGAGCCAAAAACATTCAGTACTTC. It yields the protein CASSYSPGGAKNIQYF.

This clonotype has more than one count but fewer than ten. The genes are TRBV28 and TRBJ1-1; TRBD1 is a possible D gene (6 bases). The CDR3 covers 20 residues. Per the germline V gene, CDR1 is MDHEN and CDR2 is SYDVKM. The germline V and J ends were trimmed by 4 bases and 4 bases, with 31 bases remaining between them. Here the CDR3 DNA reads TGTGCCAGCAGTTCCCCAATTTACAGGGTGGAAGAATATATCGTCACTGAAGCTTTCTTT. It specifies CASSSPIYRVEEYIVTEAFF.

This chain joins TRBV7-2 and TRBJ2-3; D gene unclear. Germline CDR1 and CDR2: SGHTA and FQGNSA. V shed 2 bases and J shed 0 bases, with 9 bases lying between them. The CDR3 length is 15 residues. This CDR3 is CASSLTKRSTDTQYF. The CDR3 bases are TGTGCCAGCAGCTTAACAAAGCGCAGCACAGATACGCAGTATTTT.